This T cell receptor (beta chain) came from a study of graft-versus-host responses after intestinal transplantation. The junction had 7 bases not matched to a gene; V was cut back by 5 bases and J by 4 bases. Germline V gene lookup returns CDR1 MGHRA and CDR2 YSYEKL. This CDR3 has 16 amino acids. Clones were sequenced by immunoSEQ multiplex PCR, and TCRdb holds only the in-frame ones, with some missing. The sample has roughly 99,000 clones, 85% to 95% seen once. As for this clone: The antigen is not known.

The sequence derives from a human donor who was the organ donor for an intestinal transplant. Sample: unstimulated CD8+ T cells sorted from spleen or lymph node cells, taken before transplant. The chain links TRBV4-1 to TRBJ2-1, with 11 bases identical to TRBD1. The CDR3 DNA follows: TGCGCCAGCAGCAGATGGGGGACAGGGGGTTACAATGAGCAGTTCTTC. Amino acids: CASSRWGTGGYNEQFF.